This T cell receptor beta chain was sequenced for a study of blood T cell repertoires in COVID-19. Overall study: Sites in the United States, Italy and Spain provided acute and convalescent COVID-19 samples. The cDNA or gDNA used as material had been derived from T cells, B-cell-depleted T cells, or PBMCs.

Original methodology: Nucleated cell counts were estimated from reference gene primer amplification. Generated by immunoSEQ multiplex PCR, the TCRdb table keeps only in-frame clones and is missing some. Clonal size and the V and J genes are those of that table, whereas D and trimming came from the DNA. This table has some 97,000 clones, approximately 81% appearing once. This CDR3 has 14 residues. V lost 3 bases to trimming and J lost 5 bases; unmatched junction nucleotides: 3. Germline CDR1 WSHSY, CDR2 SAAADI. The genes are TRBV10-2 and TRBJ1-5, with TRBD1 matching 8 bases. The source is a human donor in a cohort sampled during active COVID-19. Sequencing input: peripheral blood. DNA of the CDR3: TGCGCCAGCAGTGAACAGGGGGGACATCAGCCCCAGCATTTT. This encodes CASSEQGGHQPQHF.